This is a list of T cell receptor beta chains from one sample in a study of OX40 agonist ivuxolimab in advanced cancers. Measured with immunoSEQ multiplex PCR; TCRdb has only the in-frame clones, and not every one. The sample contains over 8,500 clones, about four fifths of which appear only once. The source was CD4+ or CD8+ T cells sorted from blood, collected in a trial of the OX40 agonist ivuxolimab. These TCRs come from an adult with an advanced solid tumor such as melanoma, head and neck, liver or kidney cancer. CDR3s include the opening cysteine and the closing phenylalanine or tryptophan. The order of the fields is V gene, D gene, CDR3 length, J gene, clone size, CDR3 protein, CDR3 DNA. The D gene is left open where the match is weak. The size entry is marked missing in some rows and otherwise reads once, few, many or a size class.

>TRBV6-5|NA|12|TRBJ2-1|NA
CASRTHGVEQFF
TGTGCCAGCAGGACCCACGGCGTTGAGCAGTTCTTC
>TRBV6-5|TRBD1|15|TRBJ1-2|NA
CASDVTGTGYYGYTF
TGTGCCAGCGACGTTACCGGGACAGGGTACTATGGCTACACCTTC
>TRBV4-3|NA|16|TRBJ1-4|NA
CASSQETVGVYEKLFF
TGCGCCAGCAGCCAAGAAACGGTGGGGGTATACGAAAAACTGTTTTTT
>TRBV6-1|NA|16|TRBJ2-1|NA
CASSDSGGGSYNEQFF
TGTGCCAGCAGTGATTCTGGGGGCGGATCCTACAATGAGCAGTTCTTC
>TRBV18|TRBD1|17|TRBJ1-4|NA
CASSPQDRGIFSEKLFF
TGTGCCAGCTCACCCCAAGACAGGGGGATTTTCAGTGAAAAACTGTTTTTT
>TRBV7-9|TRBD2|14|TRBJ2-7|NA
CATQQLAGVPEQYF
TGTGCCACCCAACAACTAGCGGGAGTCCCCGAGCAGTACTTC
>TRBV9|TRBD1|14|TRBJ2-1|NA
CASSGQGYDNEQFF
TGTGCCAGCAGCGGACAGGGGTACGACAATGAGCAGTTCTTC
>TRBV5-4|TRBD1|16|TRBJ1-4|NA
CASSSRITGGTEKLFF
TGTGCCAGCAGCTCGAGGATAACAGGGGGAACGGAAAAACTGTTTTTT
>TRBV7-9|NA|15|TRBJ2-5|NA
CASSPPQVIQETQYF
TGTGCCAGCAGCCCACCACAGGTGATCCAAGAGACCCAGTACTTC
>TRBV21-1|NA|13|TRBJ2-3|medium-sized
CASSSSFTDTQYF
TGTGCCAGCAGCAGCAGTTTCACAGATACGCAGTATTTT
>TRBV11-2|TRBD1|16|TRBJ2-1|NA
CASSLFPGQGGNEQFF
TGTGCCAGCAGCCTTTTCCCGGGACAGGGGGGCAATGAGCAGTTCTTC
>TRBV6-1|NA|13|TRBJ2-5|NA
CASSESVAETQYF
TGTGCCAGCAGTGAAAGTGTTGCAGAGACCCAGTACTTC
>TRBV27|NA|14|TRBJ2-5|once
CASSFTTDQETQYF
TGTGCCAGCAGTTTCACCACAGACCAAGAGACCCAGTACTTC
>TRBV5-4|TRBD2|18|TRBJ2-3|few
CASSQLGRGGPSTDTQYF
TGTGCCAGCAGCCAATTGGGGCGGGGGGGTCCTAGCACAGATACGCAGTATTTT
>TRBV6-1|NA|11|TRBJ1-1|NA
CASSGRIEAFF
TGTGCCAGCAGCGGACGAATAGAAGCTTTCTTT
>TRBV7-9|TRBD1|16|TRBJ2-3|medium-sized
CASSSQGTGSTDTQYF
TGTGCCAGCAGCTCCCAGGGGACAGGGAGCACAGATACGCAGTATTTT
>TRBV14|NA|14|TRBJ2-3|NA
CASSPWELKDTQYF
TGTGCCAGCAGCCCTTGGGAGTTGAAAGATACGCAGTATTTT
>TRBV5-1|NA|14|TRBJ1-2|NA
CASSLSTGGYGYTF
TGCGCCAGCAGCTTGAGCACAGGAGGATATGGCTACACCTTC
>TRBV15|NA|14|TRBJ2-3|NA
CATSRGGAADTQYF
TGTGCCACCAGCAGAGGGGGGGCTGCAGATACGCAGTATTTT
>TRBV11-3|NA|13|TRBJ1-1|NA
CASSLRGDTEAFF
TGTGCCAGCAGCTTGCGGGGGGACACTGAAGCTTTCTTT